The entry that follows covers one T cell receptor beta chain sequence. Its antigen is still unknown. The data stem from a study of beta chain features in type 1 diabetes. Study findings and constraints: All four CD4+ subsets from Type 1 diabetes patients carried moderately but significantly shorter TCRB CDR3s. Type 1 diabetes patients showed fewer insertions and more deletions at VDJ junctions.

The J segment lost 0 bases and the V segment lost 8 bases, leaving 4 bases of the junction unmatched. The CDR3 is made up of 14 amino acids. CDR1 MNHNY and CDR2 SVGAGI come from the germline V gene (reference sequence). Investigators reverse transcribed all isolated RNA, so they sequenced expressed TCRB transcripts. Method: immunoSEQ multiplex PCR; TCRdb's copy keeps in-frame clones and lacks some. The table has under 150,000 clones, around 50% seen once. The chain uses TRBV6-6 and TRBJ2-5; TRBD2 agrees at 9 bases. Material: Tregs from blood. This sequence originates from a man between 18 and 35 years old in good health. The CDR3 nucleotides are TGTGCCAGCCGTCGACTAGCGGACCAAGAGACCCAGTACTTC. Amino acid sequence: CASRRLADQETQYF.